These T cell receptor beta chains were read from a single sample in a study of T cell repertoires in ileal Crohn's disease. Only in-frame clones appear in the TCRdb table, and some are missing; sequencing was by immunoSEQ multiplex PCR. The sample records over 8,500 clones, 75% to 85% being singletons. The sample was ileal tissue. These receptors all stem from an adult with Crohn's disease. CDR3s include the opening cysteine and the closing phenylalanine or tryptophan. The D gene is left open where the match is weak. Clone size is not always given. Where it is, it says once, few, many or a class for expanded clones.

. | TRBJ1-1 | TRBV19 | . | TGTGCCAGTAAGATCCGAAGGGAGACTGAAGCTTTCTTT | CASKIRRETEAFF
. | TRBJ2-7 | TRBV5-5 | TRBD2 | TGTGCCAGCACCTGGGAACTAGCGTTAGTTTACGAGCAGTACTTC | CASTWELALVYEQYF
. | TRBJ1-2 | TRBV5-4 | TRBD1 | TGTGCCAGCAGCTTGGGGGGACAGGGTCGAAACTATGGCTACACCTTC | CASSLGGQGRNYGYTF
. | TRBJ1-2 | TRBV5-6 | . | TGTGCCAGCAGCTTGCCAGGCGTAGAAAGCTACACCTTC | CASSLPGVESYTF
. | TRBJ1-5 | TRBV2 | . | TGTGCCAGCAGTGAAGCGCGTGAGCAGCCCCAGCATTTT | CASSEAREQPQHF
few | TRBJ2-2 | TRBV5-1 | TRBD1 | TGCGCCAGCAGCTTGGCCAGGGACAGCTATACCACCGGGGAGCTGTTTTTT | CASSLARDSYTTGELFF
. | TRBJ1-3 | TRBV5-1 | . | TGCGCCAGCAGCCCTTCGAGCCCCTCTGGAAACACCATATATTTT | CASSPSSPSGNTIYF
. | TRBJ1-1 | TRBV28 | . | TGTGCCAGCAGTAGACAACAGGTGCGGGGGACTGAAGCTTTCTTT | CASSRQQVRGTEAFF
few | TRBJ2-5 | TRBV29-1 | . | TGCAGCACCAGACAGTACCAAGAGACCCAGTACTTC | CSTRQYQETQYF
few | TRBJ1-1 | TRBV28 | . | TGTGCCAGCAGTGCTCCTTCTTACGGCACTGAAGCTTTCTTT | CASSAPSYGTEAFF
. | TRBJ1-1 | TRBV5-1 | . | TGCGCCAGCAGCTTGGGTGCGACACCGAACACTGAAGCTTTCTTT | CASSLGATPNTEAFF
. | TRBJ2-3 | TRBV9 | . | TGTGCCAGCAGCGTAGTGGCGGGGCACCCCACAGATACGCAGTATTTT | CASSVVAGHPTDTQYF
. | TRBJ1-1 | TRBV9 | TRBD1 | TGTGCCAGCAGCCCCCAGACAGGGAGGAACACTGAAGCTTTCTTT | CASSPQTGRNTEAFF
. | TRBJ2-3 | TRBV29-1 | . | TGCAGCGTTGAGACTGACAGCACAGATACGCAGTATTTT | CSVETDSTDTQYF
. | TRBJ1-2 | TRBV7-2 | TRBD1 | TGTGCCAGCTTGGGGACCAGGGGGCAAGGCTACACCTTC | CASLGTRGQGYTF
. | TRBJ2-5 | TRBV5-4 | . | TGTGCCAGCAGCAATTCCGGGAACTCCCAAGAGACCCAGTACTTC | CASSNSGNSQETQYF
. | TRBJ2-3 | TRBV5-4 | . | TGTGCCAGCAGCTCCAAGACTCTGGATACGCAGTATTTT | CASSSKTLDTQYF
. | TRBJ2-1 | TRBV29-1 | TRBD1 | TGCAGCGTTGCGGACAGGGCTTCCAATGAGCAGTTCTTC | CSVADRASNEQFF
. | TRBJ1-3 | TRBV10-3 | TRBD1 | TGTGCCACCCAGGGGGACGGATCTGGAAACACCATATATTTT | CATQGDGSGNTIYF
. | TRBJ1-1 | TRBV6-5 | . | TGTGCCAGCAGTACACAGGGTTTGAACACTGAAGCTTTCTTT | CASSTQGLNTEAFF
. | TRBJ2-3 | TRBV9 | TRBD2 | TGTGCCAGCAGCACCCAGCGGGGGGGGTCAGATACGCAGTATTTT | CASSTQRGGSDTQYF
few | TRBJ1-3 | TRBV7-9 | . | TGTGCCAGCAGCTCCTCAGTGGGCCGACAGGCGACCTCTGGAAACACCATATATTTT | CASSSSVGRQATSGNTIYF
. | TRBJ1-1 | TRBV21-1 | . | TGTGCCAGCAGCAAAAAGCCAACTTTCTTT | CASSKKPTFF
. | TRBJ1-3 | TRBV9 | . | TGTGCCAGCAGCGTAGGTTCAGGGACTGGAAACACCATATATTTT | CASSVGSGTGNTIYF
. | TRBJ1-1 | TRBV5-1 | . | TGCGCCAGCAGCTTGGGCGGGGTGAACACTGAAGCTTTCTTT | CASSLGGVNTEAFF
once | TRBJ2-7 | TRBV11-2 | . | TGTGCCAGCAGCTCCTACCTTGGGACTTATGAGCAGTACTTC | CASSSYLGTYEQYF
. | TRBJ1-3 | TRBV6-1 | . | TGTGCCAGCAGTGGGAGATCTGGAAACACCATATATTTT | CASSGRSGNTIYF
once | TRBJ1-1 | TRBV5-1 | TRBD1 | TGCGCCAGCAGCTTGGCACAGGGGGCCACTGAAGCTTTCTTT | CASSLAQGATEAFF
. | TRBJ2-1 | TRBV10-3 | TRBD2 | TGTGCCATCAGTGATAGCGGGGGGATCAATGAGCAGTTCTTC | CAISDSGGINEQFF
. | TRBJ2-7 | TRBV4-2 | TRBD2 | TGTGCCAGCAGCCAAGACCCCCACCTCGTGGGACTAGCGGGGGAGCAGTACTTC | CASSQDPHLVGLAGEQYF
. | TRBJ1-5 | TRBV28 | . | TGTGCCAGCAGTTTCAGGGGTATCGGGTATAGCAATCAGCCCCAGCATTTT | CASSFRGIGYSNQPQHF
. | TRBJ2-1 | TRBV10-3 | TRBD1 | TGTGCCATCGGCGGGACAGGGGCGGTTGAGCAGTTCTTC | CAIGGTGAVEQFF
. | TRBJ2-3 | TRBV5-1 | . | TGCGCCAGTACACAGGGACCCATCAGGGCAGATACGCAGTATTTT | CASTQGPIRADTQYF
few | TRBJ1-2 | TRBV19 | TRBD1 | TGTGCCAGTAGTAAGGGACAGCCGGGGGATGGCTACACCTTC | CASSKGQPGDGYTF
. | TRBJ2-3 | TRBV5-1 | TRBD2 | TGCGCCAGCAGCTTGGAATCTGGGAGGGTCGCAGATACGCAGTATTTT | CASSLESGRVADTQYF
. | TRBJ1-6 | TRBV6-5 | TRBD1 | TGTGCCAGCAGTTGGACGGACAGGCTACCACCCCTCCACTTT | CASSWTDRLPPLHF
. | TRBJ1-1 | TRBV2 | TRBD1 | TGTGCCAGCAGTGGGACAGGGAGTACTGAAGCTTTCTTT | CASSGTGSTEAFF
. | TRBJ2-5 | TRBV30 | . | TGTGCCTGGAGTGTACCGCCTATTTTAACCCAGTACTTC | CAWSVPPILTQYF
. | TRBJ2-2 | TRBV5-1 | . | TGCGCCAGCAGCTTGGATACAGGGATCGGGGAGCTGTTTTTT | CASSLDTGIGELFF
. | TRBJ1-2 | TRBV5-1 | . | TGCGCCAGCAGCGGGGCAGCTAACTATGGCTACACCTTC | CASSGAANYGYTF
once | TRBJ1-1 | TRBV5-1 | . | TGCGCCAGCAGGGGTCGGGGTGGGAGCACTGAAGCTTTCTTT | CASRGRGGSTEAFF
. | TRBJ1-2 | TRBV18 | . | TGTGCCAGCTCACCCCGTGAGGGCTTCTATGGCTACACCTTC | CASSPREGFYGYTF
. | TRBJ1-2 | TRBV5-1 | . | TGCGCCAGCAGCTTGGAAACAGTTGGATATGGCTACACCTTC | CASSLETVGYGYTF
. | TRBJ2-1 | TRBV6-1 | . | TGTGCCAGCAGTCTTGACAATGAGCAGTTCTTC | CASSLDNEQFF
. | TRBJ2-1 | TRBV4-2 | TRBD2 | TGTGCCAGCAGCCCCCAAGGGAGGGAGACCTACAATGAGCAGTTCTTC | CASSPQGRETYNEQFF
. | TRBJ2-3 | TRBV29-1 | TRBD1 | TGCAGCGTTCCGAGACAGGGTACAGATACGCAGTATTTT | CSVPRQGTDTQYF
. | TRBJ1-1 | TRBV6-6 | . | TGTGCCAGCAGTCAGACAGGTTACACTGAAGCTTTCTTT | CASSQTGYTEAFF
. | TRBJ1-1 | TRBV30 | . | TGTGCCTGGCTCTACGGGGGACTGAACACTGAAGCTTTCTTT | CAWLYGGLNTEAFF
. | TRBJ2-7 | TRBV27 | . | TGTGCCAGCAGTTTAAATCCACTCCTAGACTACGAGCAGTACTTC | CASSLNPLLDYEQYF
. | TRBJ1-1 | TRBV9 | . | TGTGCCAGCAGTCAGCATGAGGGCACTGAAGCTTTCTTT | CASSQHEGTEAFF
few | TRBJ1-1 | TRBV7-9 | . | TGTGCCAGCAGCTCATTTCGGGCGGGAGACACTGAAGCTTTCTTT | CASSSFRAGDTEAFF
. | TRBJ2-2 | TRBV5-4 | TRBD2 | TGTGCCAGCAGTCCCCGGACTAGCGGGGGAGGCGGGGAGCTGTTTTTT | CASSPRTSGGGGELFF
. | TRBJ2-2 | TRBV5-1 | TRBD2 | TGCGCCAGCAGCTTGTTACCGGGAGGTCGAGGGGCCGGGGAGCTGTTTTTT | CASSLLPGGRGAGELFF
. | TRBJ2-5 | TRBV6-1 | TRBD2 | TGTGCCAGCAGTGAACCGACTAGCGGGGGACAAGAGACCCAGTACTTC | CASSEPTSGGQETQYF
. | TRBJ1-4 | TRBV7-9 | TRBD1 | TGTGCCAGCAGCCCAGGACAGGGGGCCCGTGAAAAACTGTTTTTT | CASSPGQGAREKLFF